This T cell receptor beta chain was sequenced during a study of cytomegalovirus exposure and HLA in healthy donors. CDR3 length: 16 amino acids. V gave up 9 bases and J gave up 3 bases, with 21 bases separating them. In germline, CDR1 is LNHDA, CDR2 SQIVND (reference sequence). Profiling relied on immunoSEQ multiplex PCR, and the TCRdb table lists in-frame clones only, not all of them. The sample has around 250,000 clones, 90% seen once. The V and J genes are TRBV19 and TRBJ1-5, with D tentatively TRBD1 (5 bases). The specimen was PBMCs. The sequence was obtained from a woman between 25 and 40 years old in good health and CMV-seronegative. The CDR3 DNA sequence: TGTGCCAGAAACTCCCCAGACAGCTCCATCAATCAGCCCCAGCATTTT. It codes for CARNSPDSSINQPQHF.